This T cell receptor beta chain was recorded in a study of blood T cells in healthy people across ages. This clonotype has just one count. What it recognizes is unknown. V dropped 2 bases and J dropped 13; count of bases not matched to a gene: 6. The CDR3 is 14 residues long. Germline-derived CDR1 and CDR2 are SGHNT and YENEEA. Each donor had around 9.8 milliliters of peripheral blood drawn. The authors extracted at least 6 micrograms of total RNA per sample. Study-wide results and caveats: Naive and antigen-experienced cells could not be conclusively compared, given unsorted PBMCs.

For the second PCR, which ran for roughly 6 to 12 cycles, a sample-barcoded 5' primer and a J-beta primer mix were used. In TCRdb, the 5' RACE reads were re-called with MiXCR into one record per CDR3 protein. The data hold approximately 880,000 distinct CDR3 sequences, with roughly 48% observed a single time. The receptor's source is a man younger than 40 in good health. This chain connects TRBV11-3 to TRBJ2-1; 12 positions match TRBD2. Sequenced sample: blood. The CDR3 DNA is TGTGCCAGCAGCTTACCCGGACTAGCGGGGCGTCAGTTCTTC. This translates into CASSLPGLAGRQFF.